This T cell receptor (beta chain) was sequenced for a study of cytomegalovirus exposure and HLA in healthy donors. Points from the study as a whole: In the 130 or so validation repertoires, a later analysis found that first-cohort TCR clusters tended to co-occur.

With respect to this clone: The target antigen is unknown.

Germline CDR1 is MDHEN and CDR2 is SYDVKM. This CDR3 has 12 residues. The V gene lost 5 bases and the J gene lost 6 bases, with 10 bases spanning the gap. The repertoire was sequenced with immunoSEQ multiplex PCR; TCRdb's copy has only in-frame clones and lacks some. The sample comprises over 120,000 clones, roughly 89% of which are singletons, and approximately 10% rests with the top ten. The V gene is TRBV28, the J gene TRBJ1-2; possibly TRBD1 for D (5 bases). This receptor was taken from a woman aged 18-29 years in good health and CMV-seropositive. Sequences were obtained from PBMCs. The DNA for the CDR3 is TGTGCCAGCAGTGCGACAGAGAATGGCTACACCTTC. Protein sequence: CASSATENGYTF.